This T cell receptor (beta chain) was recovered during a study of T cell repertoires in cytomegalovirus infection. Study summary: Indicated by public TCR beta signatures were CMV infection and matching HLA type.

TCRdb reprocessed the reads with MiXCR, giving one entry per CDR3 protein. The table includes approximately 700,000 distinct CDR3 sequences, 35% detected once. Overall study results and limits: Adding up the frequency of public TCR beta families identified people who carried CMV plus the relevant HLA.

The junction had 6 bases not matched to a gene; V was cut back by 5 bases and J by 5 bases. The CDR3 spans 13 residues. Germline V CDR1 and CDR2: DFQATT, SNEGSKA (reference sequence). Concerning this clonotype itself: Its antigen remains unknown.

The chain joins TRBV20-1 to TRBJ2-1; 7 nucleotides align to TRBD2. The sequence came from a human donor in good health (CMV status not recorded). Some clones in this sample may be carry-over from other donors' samples. Material: PBMCs. The CDR3 DNA is TGCAGTGCTCCTACTAGCGCTCACAATGAGCAGTTCTTC. Encoded protein: CSAPTSAHNEQFF.